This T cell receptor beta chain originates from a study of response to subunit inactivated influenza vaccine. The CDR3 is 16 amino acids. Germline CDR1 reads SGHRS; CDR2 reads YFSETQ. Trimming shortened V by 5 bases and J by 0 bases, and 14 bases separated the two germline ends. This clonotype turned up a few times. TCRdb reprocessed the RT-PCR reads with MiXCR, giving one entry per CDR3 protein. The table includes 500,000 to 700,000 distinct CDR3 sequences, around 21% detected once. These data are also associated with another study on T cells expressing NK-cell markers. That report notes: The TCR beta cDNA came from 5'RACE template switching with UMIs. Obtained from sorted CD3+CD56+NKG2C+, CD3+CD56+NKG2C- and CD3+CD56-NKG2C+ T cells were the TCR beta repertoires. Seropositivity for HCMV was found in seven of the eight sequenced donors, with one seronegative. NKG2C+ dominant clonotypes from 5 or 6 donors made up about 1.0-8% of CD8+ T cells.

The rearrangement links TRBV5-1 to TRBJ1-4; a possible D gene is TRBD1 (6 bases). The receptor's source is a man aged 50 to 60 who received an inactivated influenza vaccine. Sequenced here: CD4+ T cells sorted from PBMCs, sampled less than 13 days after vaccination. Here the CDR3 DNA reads TGCGCCAGCAGGAGGGGGGCCATTGCAACTAATGAAAAACTGTTTTTT. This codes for CASRRGAIATNEKLFF.